This T cell receptor beta chain was found in a study of PD-L1 blockade in urothelial cancer. At the level of the study: Patients took up atezolizumab in about 2014 at 1,200 mg intravenously every 3 weeks. There were a median of approximately 130,000 T cells in blood samples. General observations from the study: At 3 weeks on treatment, tumor-associated clones expanded more with durable benefit.

Time point reported: peripheral blood 6 weeks after treatment start. Turning to this clone: As yet, its antigen is unknown.

PCRs were each spiked with synthetic TCR analog templates. Here immunoSEQ multiplex PCR was the method, and the copy in TCRdb shows in-frame clones only, minus some. The sample includes some 50,000 clones, about 85% of them seen just once. The CDR3 has 14 amino acids. V was trimmed by 3 bases and J by 1 base, leaving 9 bases between them. The germline V gene has CDR1 ENHRY and CDR2 SYGVKD. The sequenced sample was PBMCs, obtained around atezolizumab (anti-PD-L1) treatment. This TCR came from a man between 50 and 59 years old with urothelial cancer. The V and J genes are TRBV10-3 and TRBJ1-1; D remains unclear. DNA for the CDR3: TGTGCCATCAGTGACCGGTATTCGAACACTGAAGCTTTCTTT. The encoded protein is CAISDRYSNTEAFF.